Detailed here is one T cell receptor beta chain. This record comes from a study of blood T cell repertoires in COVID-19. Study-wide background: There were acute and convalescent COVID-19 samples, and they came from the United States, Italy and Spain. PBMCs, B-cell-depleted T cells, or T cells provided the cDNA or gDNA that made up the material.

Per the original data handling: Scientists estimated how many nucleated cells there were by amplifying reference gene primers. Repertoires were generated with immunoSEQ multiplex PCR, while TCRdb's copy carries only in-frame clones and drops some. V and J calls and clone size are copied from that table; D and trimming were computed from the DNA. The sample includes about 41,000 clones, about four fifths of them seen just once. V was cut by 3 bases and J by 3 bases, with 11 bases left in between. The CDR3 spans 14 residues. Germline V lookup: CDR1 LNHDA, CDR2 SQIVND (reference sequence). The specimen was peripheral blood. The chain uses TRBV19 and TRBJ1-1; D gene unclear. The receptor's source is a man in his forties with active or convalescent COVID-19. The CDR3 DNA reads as TGTGCCAGTAGTATCGCGCATTCTTACACTGAAGCTTTCTTT. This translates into CASSIAHSYTEAFF. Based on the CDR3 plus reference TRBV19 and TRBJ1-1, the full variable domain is DGGITQSPKYLFRKEGQNVTLSCEQNLNHDAMYWYRQDPGQGLRLIYYSQIVNDFQKGDIAEGYSVSREKKESFPLTVTSAQKNPTAFYLCASSIAHSYTEAFFGQGTRLTVV.